The entry below describes one T cell receptor beta chain. This specimen comes from a study of blood T cell repertoires in COVID-19. In the study overall: COVID-19 samples collected from the United States, Italy and Spain covered acute and convalescent phases.

Per the authors' pipeline: Using reference gene primer amplification, nucleated cell counts were estimated. Clones were sequenced by immunoSEQ multiplex PCR, and TCRdb holds only the in-frame ones, with some missing. That table is the source of V, J and clone size, and D and trimming were worked out from the DNA. The sample includes some 200,000 clones, roughly 80% of them seen just once. This CDR3 is built from 16 residues. Trimming at V came to 2 bases and at J to 4 bases, leaving 7 bases not matched to a gene. CDR1 and CDR2 (germline): SEHNR, FQNEAQ (reference sequence). Sequenced input: peripheral blood. This chain connects TRBV7-9 to TRBJ2-3; 9 bases map to TRBD1. The TCR was taken from a middle-aged woman with COVID-19, enrolled during active disease. In DNA form, the CDR3 reads TGTGCCAGCAGCTTAATGGGACAGGGAGGCGCAGATACGCAGTATTTT. Translating it yields CASSLMGQGGADTQYF.